These 20 T cell receptor beta chains share one sample of origin, sequenced in a study of blood T cell repertoires in COVID-19. Assay: immunoSEQ multiplex PCR; the TCRdb copy retains only in-frame clones and omits some. The sample yields about 410,000 clones, 70% to 90% seen once. The sequenced sample consisted of peripheral blood. These receptors all stem from a woman in her forties with COVID-19, enrolled during active disease.

This chain uses TRBV6-5 with TRBJ1-4; the match to TRBD1 covers 11 bases. The CDR3 extends over 14 amino acids. Germline V gene data show CDR1 as MNHEY and CDR2 as SVGAGI. After removal of 6 bases from V and 5 bases from J, the junction contained 2 bases not matched to a gene. This CDR3 is CASRRDRGNEKLFF. DNA for the CDR3: TGTGCCAGCAGACGGGACAGGGGGAATGAAAAACTGTTTTTT.

Concerning this clone itself: Other DNA sequences in the same sample also yield this CDR3. The J gene is TRBJ2-3, the V gene TRBV27; D call uncertain. The CDR3 runs 11 residues. V lost 6 bases to trimming and J lost 2 bases, with 3 bases between them. Germline CDR1 reads MNHEY; CDR2 reads SMNVEV (reference sequence). This CDR3 reads CASSSTDTQYF. DNA of the CDR3: TGTGCCAGCAGCTCCACAGATACGCAGTATTTT.

DNA for the CDR3: TGTGCCAGCAGTGATCCGACTAAGAGCTCCTACAATGAGCAGTTCTTC. Amino acid sequence: CASSDPTKSSYNEQFF. The chain joins TRBV25-1 to TRBJ2-1, with D possibly being TRBD2 (5 bases). V was cut by 3 bases and J by 0 bases, with 12 bases left in between. Germline lookup yields CDR1 MGHDK and CDR2 SYGVNS. The CDR3 loop spans 16 amino acids.

The chain employs TRBV6-6 and TRBJ1-5; D is unclear. V lost 3 bases and J lost 1, with 4 bases in between. This CDR3 has 13 residues. The germline V gene has CDR1 MNHNY and CDR2 SVGAGI (reference sequence). The CDR3 DNA reads as TGTGCCAGCAGTTATCAGAGCAATCAGCCCCAGCATTTT. Translation gives CASSYQSNQPQHF.

The genes are TRBV5-4 and TRBJ2-7, with TRBD1 matching over 7 bases. The V segment lost 0 bases and the J segment 0 bases; nucleotides outside the gene matches: 0. Germline CDR1 SGHNT, CDR2 YYREEE (reference sequence). This CDR3 region has 14 residues. The CDR3 DNA follows: TGTGCCAGCAGCTTGGGACAGGGCTCCTACGAGCAGTACTTC. Translation gives CASSLGQGSYEQYF.

The CDR3 DNA sequence: TGTGCCAGCTCACCCATGGACAGCTCCTACAATGAGCAGTTCTTC. Amino acid sequence: CASSPMDSSYNEQFF. V usage is TRBV18 and J usage is TRBJ2-1; maybe TRBD1 (6 bases). The CDR3 has 15 residues. V was cut by 3 bases and J by 0 bases, with 9 bases left in between. Germline V CDR1 and CDR2: KGHSH, LQKENI. Combining the CDR3 with reference TRBV18 and TRBJ2-1 gives the whole variable domain NAGVMQNPRHLVRRRGQEARLRCSPMKGHSHVYWYRQLPEEGLKFMVYLQKENIIDESGMPKERFSAEFPKEGPSILRIQQVVRGDSAAYFCASSPMDSSYNEQFFGPGTRLTVL.

The J gene is TRBJ1-1, the V gene TRBV3-1 (or the pseudogene TRBV3-2), with TRBD1 identical over 8 bases. The V segment lost 6 bases and the J segment 1 base; nucleotides outside the gene matches: 10. CDR1 is LGHDT, CDR2 YNNKEL, per germline (reference sequence). This CDR3 is built from 16 residues. This CDR3 reads CASSLTGGRTNTEAFF. As DNA, the CDR3 is TGTGCCAGCAGTCTCACAGGGGGAAGGACGAACACTGAAGCTTTCTTT.

The CDR3 protein is CASSWGLAGEYNEQFF. The DNA of the CDR3 is TGCGCCAGCAGCTGGGGACTAGCGGGGGAGTACAATGAGCAGTTCTTC. The chain recombines TRBV5-1 with TRBJ2-1, with 14 bases fitting TRBD2. Germline CDR1 SGHRS, CDR2 YFSETQ. The CDR3 consists of 16 residues. V was pared by 3 bases and J by 4 bases, with 3 bases of the junction left unmatched.

The rearrangement uses TRBV30 and TRBJ1-5, with 7 bases that match TRBD1. CDR1 is GTSNPN and CDR2 is SVGIG in the germline V gene (reference sequence). After removal of 2 bases from V and 3 bases from J, the junction contained 7 bases not matched to a gene. The CDR3 loop spans 15 amino acids. CDR3 amino acids: CAWSSGQELNQPQHF. The CDR3 DNA reads as TGTGCCTGGAGTTCCGGACAGGAGCTCAATCAGCCCCAGCATTTT.

The chain employs TRBV11-2 and TRBJ2-2, with D unresolved. Trimming shortened V by 2 bases and J by 1 base, and 11 bases separated the two germline ends. This CDR3 spans 16 amino acids. Germline V lookup: CDR1 SGHAT, CDR2 FQNNGV. CDR3: CASSLNLAGNTGELFF. For the CDR3, the DNA is TGTGCCAGCAGCTTAAATCTTGCAGGGAACACCGGGGAGCTGTTTTTT.

The chain has TRBV7-3 and TRBJ2-3; D remains ambiguous. Germline lookup yields CDR1 SGHTA and CDR2 FQGTGA. The CDR3 length is 13 residues. Trimming took off 4 bases at V and 6 bases at J, with 11 bases between the two ends. Written as DNA, the CDR3 is TGTGCCAGCAGCTCCAGACTCGAGGATACGCAGTATTTT. Its translation is CASSSRLEDTQYF.

The rearrangement joins TRBV2 to TRBJ1-4; D gene ambiguous. The CDR3 extends over 12 amino acids. The V and J ends lost 8 bases and 8 bases respectively, with 12 bases between them. The germline V gene has CDR1 SNHLY and CDR2 FYNNEI. The CDR3 bases are TGTGCCAGCCTCGGTTCTTCGGAAAAACTGTTTTTT. Its translation: CASLGSSEKLFF.

The chain employs TRBV6-5 and TRBJ1-5, with TRBD1 as a possible D gene (6 bases). The V gene lost 0 bases and the J gene lost 7 bases, with 13 bases spanning the gap. The germline gives CDR1 MNHEY, CDR2 SVGAGI. The CDR3 spans 15 residues. In DNA form, the CDR3 reads TGTGCCAGCAGTTACTCGTGGACAGACCCCCAGCCCCAGCATTTT. Translating it yields CASSYSWTDPQPQHF.

The chain links TRBV7-2 to TRBJ2-2, with 7 bases aligning to TRBD1. V was clipped by 1 base and J by 2 bases; unmatched bases: 4. Germline-derived CDR1 and CDR2 are SGHTA and FQGNSA. CDR3 length: 16 amino acids. The CDR3 DNA reads TGTGCCAGCAGCTTAGAGGGGACAGCTAACACCGGGGAGCTGTTTTTT. This codes for CASSLEGTANTGELFF.

This chain links TRBV4-2 with TRBJ2-7; tentative D call: TRBD2 (6 bases). With 0 bases removed from V and 0 bases from J, the gap between germline ends came to 9 bases. The CDR3 runs to 15 residues. Germline V gives CDR1 LGHNA, CDR2 YNFKEQ. CDR3 protein: CASSQDGGASYEQYF. The CDR3 nucleotides are TGTGCCAGCAGCCAAGACGGAGGGGCCTCCTACGAGCAGTACTTC.

The chain employs TRBV12-3 or TRBV12-4 and TRBJ1-2; D ambiguous. The CDR3 is 13 residues long. The V gene lost 3 bases and the J gene lost 4 bases, with 9 bases spanning the gap. CDR3 bases: TGTGCCAGCAGTTTCAAGCTCGGCTATGGCTACACCTTC. It encodes CASSFKLGYGYTF.

Only a few counts were recorded for this clone. J is TRBJ1-3 and V is TRBV5-6, with a possible D match to TRBD1 (5 bases). This CDR3 contains 14 residues. Germline V lookup: CDR1 SGHDT, CDR2 YYEEEE. The V gene lost 3 bases and the J gene lost 4 bases, with 11 bases spanning the gap. The CDR3 loop is CASSSSGPGNTIYF. In DNA, the CDR3 is TGTGCCAGCAGCTCCTCAGGGCCCGGAAACACCATATATTTT.

The chain recombines TRBV10-3 with TRBJ2-7, with 11 bases aligning to TRBD1. Germline assignment: CDR1 ENHRY and CDR2 SYGVKD. The CDR3 totals 15 residues. The ends lost 0 bases at V and 4 bases at J; junction bases unmatched: 2. CDR3 in DNA: TGTGCCATCAGTGAGTCTGGACAGGGGGCTTACGAGCAGTACTTC. The encoded protein is CAISESGQGAYEQYF.

The chain has TRBV3-1 (or the pseudogene TRBV3-2) and TRBJ2-3; D perhaps matches TRBD2 (6 bases). Trimming cost V 4 bases and J 0 bases, with 17 bases left between them. Per the germline V gene, CDR1 is LGHDT and CDR2 is YNNKEL (reference sequence). This CDR3 has 17 amino acids. This chain's CDR3 is CASSPFTGLSSTDTQYF. In DNA, the CDR3 is TGTGCCAGCAGCCCATTTACGGGACTCTCTAGCACAGATACGCAGTATTTT.

The CDR3 DNA is TGCGCCAGCAGCCGCGGGACAGCAACTAATGAAAAACTGTTTTTT. Protein product: CASSRGTATNEKLFF. This chain connects TRBV5-1 to TRBJ1-4; TRBD1 matches 7 bases. The junction had 3 bases not matched to a gene; V was cut back by 4 bases and J by 0 bases. The germline V gene encodes CDR1 SGHRS and CDR2 YFSETQ. This CDR3 has 15 residues.